A single sample is the source of the 3 T cell receptor beta chains below, sequenced in a study of Tregs in tolerant kidney transplant recipients. Profiled with immunoSEQ multiplex PCR; TCRdb holds only in-frame clones, not every one. The sample shows about 240,000 clones, more than 65% of them seen only once. Sequenced input: CD4+ T cells from blood. The receptors shown here come from a human donor in good health.

In the case of this clone: Sequence at one end of the junction differs from germline and may be a read error. This chain uses TRBV7-7 with TRBJ2-2, with D perhaps matching TRBD1 (5 bases). This CDR3 is 14 amino acids long. Germline V gives CDR1 SSHAT, CDR2 FNYEAQ (reference sequence). The CDR3 here is CASSLAGYGGELFF. Written as DNA, the CDR3 is TGTGCTAGCAGCTTAGCAGGGTATGGCGGGGAGCTGTTTTTT. Full variable domain (outside the CDR3, taken from reference TRBV7-7 and TRBJ2-2): GAGVSQSPRYKVTKRGQDVTLRCDPISSHATLYWYQQALGQGPEFLTYFNYEAQPDKSGLPSDRFSAERPEGSISTLTIQRTEQRDSAMYRCASSLAGYGGELFFGEGSRLTVL.

The chain recombines TRBV29-1 with TRBJ2-2; D perhaps matches TRBD2 (6 bases). V was shortened by 7 bases and J by 3 bases, with 9 bases between the two germline ends. The CDR3 is 12 residues long. Per the germline V gene, CDR1 is SQVTM and CDR2 is ANQGSEA. The CDR3 spells CSAGEYTGELFF. The CDR3 DNA sequence: TGCAGCGCGGGAGAGTACACCGGGGAGCTGTTTTTT.

The rearrangement uses TRBV9 and TRBJ2-7, with 7 nucleotides matching TRBD2. The CDR3 length is 14 residues. Trimming took 0 bases from V and 7 from J; bases not matched to a gene: 7. The V gene's germline CDR1 is SGDLS and CDR2 YYNGEE. The CDR3 sequence: CASSVDMGGFEQYF. CDR3 DNA: TGTGCCAGCAGCGTAGATATGGGGGGGTTTGAGCAGTACTTC.